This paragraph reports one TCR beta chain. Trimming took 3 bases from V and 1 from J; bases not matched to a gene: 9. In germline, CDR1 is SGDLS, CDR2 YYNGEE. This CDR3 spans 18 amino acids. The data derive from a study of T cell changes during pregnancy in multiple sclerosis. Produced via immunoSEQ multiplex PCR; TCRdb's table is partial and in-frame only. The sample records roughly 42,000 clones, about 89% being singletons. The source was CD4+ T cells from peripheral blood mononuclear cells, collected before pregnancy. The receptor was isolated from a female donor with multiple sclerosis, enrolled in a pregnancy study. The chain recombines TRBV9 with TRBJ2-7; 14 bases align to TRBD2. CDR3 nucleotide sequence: TGTGCCAGCAGCGGCGGGACTAGCGGGGGAGGCGGATCCTACGAGCAGTACTTC. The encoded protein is CASSGGTSGGGGSYEQYF.